Listed below are T cell receptor beta chains from one sample, sequenced in a study of shared clonotypes between healthy human individuals. Clones were sequenced by immunoSEQ multiplex PCR, and TCRdb holds only the in-frame ones, with some missing. There are about 2.4 million clones in the sample; approximately 90% occur only once, and about 0.13% lies in the top ten. Sequencing used naive CD4+ T cells sorted from blood. The receptors were sampled from a man in his late teens or twenties in good health. Both conserved end residues are part of each CDR3. D genes are given only for firm matches. Where a row states a size, it is once, few, many or the class of an expanded clone; other rows omit it.

-	TRBV9	few	TRBJ1-1	CASSGPSGAFF	TGTGCCAGCAGCGGTCCGTCGGGGGCTTTCTTT
-	TRBV5-1	-	TRBJ1-5	CASTATDYSNQPQHF	TGCGCCAGCACCGCGACAGATTATAGCAATCAGCCCCAGCATTTT
-	TRBV6-1	-	TRBJ1-2	CASSTIAGDPGGYTF	TGTGCCAGCAGTACAATAGCAGGGGATCCGGGAGGCTACACCTTC
-	TRBV23-1	-	TRBJ2-7	CASSPMRGARWVEQYF	TGCGCCAGCAGCCCCATGAGGGGGGCCAGATGGGTCGAGCAGTACTTC
TRBD1	TRBV11-2	-	TRBJ1-3	CASSRGQGGAGNTIYF	TGTGCCAGCAGCCGGGGACAGGGAGGGGCTGGAAACACCATATATTTT
TRBD2	TRBV7-2	-	TRBJ2-1	CASSRGLAGGEQFF	TGTGCCAGCAGCCGGGGACTAGCGGGAGGCGAGCAGTTCTTC
TRBD2	TRBV7-2	-	TRBJ2-7	CASSEAGGPWEQYF	TGTGCCAGCAGTGAAGCGGGAGGACCGTGGGAGCAGTACTTC
-	TRBV6-5	-	TRBJ1-1	CASSKREGLSTEAFF	TGTGCCAGCAGTAAACGGGAGGGGTTGTCGACTGAAGCTTTCTTT
TRBD1	TRBV7-8	-	TRBJ2-7	CASSASTWTGGEQYF	TGTGCCAGCAGCGCGTCGACCTGGACAGGGGGCGAGCAGTACTTC
-	TRBV27	-	TRBJ1-4	CASRGRRDFGEVPNEKLFF	TGTGCCAGCAGGGGGCGACGGGACTTTGGAGAAGTGCCTAATGAAAAACTGTTTTTT
TRBD1	TRBV27	-	TRBJ1-6	CASSLSRGRGFSALHF	TGTGCCAGCAGTTTATCCAGGGGGCGCGGGTTTTCGGCCCTCCACTTT
-	TRBV27	-	TRBJ2-7	CASRPSGQAYEQYF	TGTGCCAGCAGACCGTCGGGACAAGCCTACGAGCAGTACTTC
TRBD1	TRBV2	-	TRBJ1-5	CASNGDRDNQPQHF	TGTGCCAGCAACGGAGACAGGGACAATCAGCCCCAGCATTTT
TRBD1	TRBV10-3	-	TRBJ2-7	CAISTGQGATYEQYF	TGTGCCATCAGTACTGGACAGGGGGCCACCTACGAGCAGTACTTC
-	TRBV5-1	-	TRBJ2-1	CASSSGDLPYNEQFF	TGCGCCAGCAGTTCCGGAGATTTGCCCTACAATGAGCAGTTCTTC
-	TRBV6-1	-	TRBJ2-3	CASSDGTPDTQYF	TGTGCCAGCAGTGATGGGACACCAGATACGCAGTATTTT
TRBD2	TRBV7-9	-	TRBJ2-2	CASSARLAGNTGELFF	TGTGCCAGCAGCGCCCGACTAGCGGGTAACACCGGGGAGCTGTTTTTT
-	TRBV29-1	-	TRBJ2-7	CSGGDPYEQYF	TGCAGTGGCGGAGATCCCTACGAGCAGTACTTC
-	TRBV6-1	-	TRBJ1-2	CASSDKGRESYGYTF	TGTGCCAGCAGTGACAAGGGCAGGGAGAGCTATGGCTACACCTTC
TRBD1	TRBV4-2	-	TRBJ1-1	CASSPNLGQGTEAFF	TGTGCCAGCAGCCCTAATTTGGGACAGGGCACTGAAGCTTTCTTT
TRBD2	TRBV5-1	-	TRBJ2-1	CASRLAESYNEQFF	TGCGCCAGTAGACTAGCGGAGTCCTACAATGAGCAGTTCTTC
TRBD1	TRBV5-1	once	TRBJ2-7	CASSLWTGGYEQYF	TGCGCCAGCAGCTTGTGGACAGGGGGTTACGAGCAGTACTTC
TRBD2	TRBV10-3	-	TRBJ2-7	CAISPGRGGAWLQYF	TGTGCCATCAGTCCCGGCCGGGGGGGGGCCTGGTTGCAGTACTTC
-	TRBV5-1	-	TRBJ1-1	CASSLRGRNTEAFF	TGCGCCAGCAGCTTGAGAGGGAGGAACACTGAAGCTTTCTTT
-	TRBV4-2	few	TRBJ1-6	CASSRRQGEDSPLHF	TGTGCCAGCAGCCGGCGGCAGGGAGAAGATTCACCCCTCCACTTT
-	TRBV6-1	-	TRBJ2-7	CASSDLGLSYEQYF	TGTGCCAGCAGTGACCTGGGGCTCTCCTACGAGCAGTACTTC
TRBD2	TRBV7-2	-	TRBJ2-2	CASSRRSSGLEAGGELFF	TGTGCCAGCAGCCGTCGGTCTAGCGGCCTGGAGGCCGGCGGGGAGCTGTTTTTT
TRBD2	TRBV7-2	-	TRBJ2-2	CASSPRLAGGPAGELFF	TGTGCCAGCAGCCCTAGACTAGCGGGAGGGCCTGCCGGGGAGCTGTTTTTT
-	TRBV18	-	TRBJ1-2	CASSPTGGGYTF	TGTGCCAGCTCACCAACGGGGGGTGGCTACACCTTC
-	TRBV2	-	TRBJ2-2	CAGSGTGGTGELFF	TGTGCCGGCTCCGGGACGGGTGGGACCGGGGAGCTGTTTTTT
-	TRBV10-1	-	TRBJ2-3	CASSESRLGHTDTQYF	TGCGCCAGCAGTGAGTCGCGACTAGGCCACACAGATACGCAGTATTTT
TRBD1	TRBV28	once	TRBJ2-5	CASSLSGQGLQETQYF	TGTGCCAGCAGTTTGTCGGGACAGGGCCTCCAAGAGACCCAGTACTTC
-	TRBV4-1	-	TRBJ1-5	CASSLGGALYSNQPQHF	TGCGCCAGCAGCCTCGGAGGGGCCCTTTATAGCAATCAGCCCCAGCATTTT
TRBD1	TRBV7-9	-	TRBJ2-3	CASSLVWTGEVDTQYF	TGTGCCAGCAGCTTAGTCTGGACAGGGGAGGTAGATACGCAGTATTTT
TRBD2	TRBV10-3	-	TRBJ2-1	CAISKTLADAYNEQFF	TGTGCCATCAGTAAGACGCTAGCGGACGCCTACAATGAGCAGTTCTTC
-	TRBV5-5	-	TRBJ2-1	CASSLGLEQFF	TGTGCCAGCAGCTTGGGACTAGAGCAGTTCTTC